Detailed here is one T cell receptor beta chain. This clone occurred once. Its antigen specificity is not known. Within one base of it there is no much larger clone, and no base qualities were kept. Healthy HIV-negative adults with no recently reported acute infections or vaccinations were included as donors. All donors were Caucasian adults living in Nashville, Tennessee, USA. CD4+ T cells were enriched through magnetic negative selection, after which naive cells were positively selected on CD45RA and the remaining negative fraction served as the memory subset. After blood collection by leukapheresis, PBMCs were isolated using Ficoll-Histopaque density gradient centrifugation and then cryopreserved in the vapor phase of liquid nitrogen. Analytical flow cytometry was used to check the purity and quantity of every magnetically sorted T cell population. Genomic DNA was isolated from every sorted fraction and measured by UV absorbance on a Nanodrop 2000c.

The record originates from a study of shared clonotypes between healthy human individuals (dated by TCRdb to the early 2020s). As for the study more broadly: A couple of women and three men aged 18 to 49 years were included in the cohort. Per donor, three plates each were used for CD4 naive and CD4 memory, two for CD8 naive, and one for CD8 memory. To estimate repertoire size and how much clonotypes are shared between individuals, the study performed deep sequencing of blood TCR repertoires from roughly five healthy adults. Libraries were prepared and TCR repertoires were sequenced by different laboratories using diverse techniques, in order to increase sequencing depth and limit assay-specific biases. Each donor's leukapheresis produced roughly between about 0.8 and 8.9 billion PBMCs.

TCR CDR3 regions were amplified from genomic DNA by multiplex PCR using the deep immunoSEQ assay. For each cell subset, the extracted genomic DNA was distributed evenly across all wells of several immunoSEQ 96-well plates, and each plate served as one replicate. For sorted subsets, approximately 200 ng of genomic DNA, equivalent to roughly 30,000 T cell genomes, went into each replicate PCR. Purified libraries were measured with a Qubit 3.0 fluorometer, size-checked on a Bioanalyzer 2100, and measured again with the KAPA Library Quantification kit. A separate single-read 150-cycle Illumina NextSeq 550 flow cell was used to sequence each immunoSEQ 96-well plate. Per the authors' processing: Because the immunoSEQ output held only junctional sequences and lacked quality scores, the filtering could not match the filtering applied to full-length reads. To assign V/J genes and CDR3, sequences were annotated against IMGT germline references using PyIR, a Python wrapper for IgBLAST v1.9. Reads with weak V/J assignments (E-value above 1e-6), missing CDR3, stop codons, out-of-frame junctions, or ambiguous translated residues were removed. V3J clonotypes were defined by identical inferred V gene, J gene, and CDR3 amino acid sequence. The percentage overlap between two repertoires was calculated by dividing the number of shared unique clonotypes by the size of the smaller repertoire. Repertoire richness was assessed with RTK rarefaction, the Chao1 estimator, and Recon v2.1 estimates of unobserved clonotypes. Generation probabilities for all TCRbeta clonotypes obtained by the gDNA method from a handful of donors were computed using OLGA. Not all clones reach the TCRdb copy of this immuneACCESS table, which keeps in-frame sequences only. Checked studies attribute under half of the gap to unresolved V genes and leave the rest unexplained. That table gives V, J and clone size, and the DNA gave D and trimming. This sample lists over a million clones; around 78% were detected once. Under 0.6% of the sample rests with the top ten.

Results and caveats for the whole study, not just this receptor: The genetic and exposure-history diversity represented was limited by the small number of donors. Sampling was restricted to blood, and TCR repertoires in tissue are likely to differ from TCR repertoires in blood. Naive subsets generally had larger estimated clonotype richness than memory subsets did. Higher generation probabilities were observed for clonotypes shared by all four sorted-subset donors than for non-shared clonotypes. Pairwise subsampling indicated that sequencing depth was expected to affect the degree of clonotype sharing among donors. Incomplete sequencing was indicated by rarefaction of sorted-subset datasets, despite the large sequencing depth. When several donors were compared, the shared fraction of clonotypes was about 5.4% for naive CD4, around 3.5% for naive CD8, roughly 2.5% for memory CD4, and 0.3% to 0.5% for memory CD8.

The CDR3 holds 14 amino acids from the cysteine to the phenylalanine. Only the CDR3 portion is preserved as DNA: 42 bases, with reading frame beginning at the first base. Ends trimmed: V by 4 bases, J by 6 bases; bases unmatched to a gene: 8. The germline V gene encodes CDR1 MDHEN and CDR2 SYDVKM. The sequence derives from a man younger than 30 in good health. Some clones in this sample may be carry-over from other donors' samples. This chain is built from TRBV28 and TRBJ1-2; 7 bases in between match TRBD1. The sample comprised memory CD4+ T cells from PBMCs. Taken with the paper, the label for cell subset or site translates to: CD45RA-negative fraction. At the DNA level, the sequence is TGTGCCAGCAGTTACTCGACAGGGTCTCATGGCTACACCTTC. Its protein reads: CASSYSTGSHGYTF.